Listed here are 16 T cell receptor beta chains from one sample, sequenced in a study of identical twins. TCRdb reanalysed the 5' RACE reads using MiXCR and keeps one entry per CDR3 protein. The sample contains more than 600,000 distinct CDR3 sequences, 15% to 20% of which appear only once. This sample was also put to use in a study of T cells expressing NK-cell markers.

Sequenced sample: PBMCs. Receptors were obtained from a woman between 18 and 29 years old in good health.

This chain links TRBV7-8 with TRBJ2-1, with 10 positions matching TRBD1. The CDR3 is made up of 14 amino acids. CDR1 SGHVS and CDR2 FQNEAQ come from the germline V gene. With 5 bases clipped from V and 9 bases from J, the junction kept 7 bases outside the gene matches. The CDR3 loop reads CASSQGTGESEQFF. The CDR3 region has the DNA TGTGCCAGCAGCCAAGGGACAGGGGAGAGTGAGCAGTTCTTC.

This clonotype has more than one count but fewer than ten. The chain combines TRBV6-6 with TRBJ2-7; D unclear. Germline V gene data show CDR1 as MNHNY and CDR2 as SVGAGI (reference sequence). Between the trimmed V and J ends, which lost 0 bases and 12 bases, there was a span of 12 bases. The CDR3 length is 12 residues. The CDR3 nucleotides read TGTGCCAGCAGTTACTCGAAAGAGTCGGGGTACTTC. It translates to CASSYSKESGYF.

The CDR3 here is CASSLRGGANTDTQYF. DNA for the CDR3: TGTGCCAGCAGTCTGCGGGGCGGGGCGAACACAGATACGCAGTATTTT. The chain carries TRBV7-2 and TRBJ2-3, with D possibly matching TRBD2 (6 bases). This CDR3 region has 16 residues. V lost 6 bases, J lost 2 bases, and 18 bases lay in between. Germline V gives CDR1 SGHTA, CDR2 FQGNSA.

A few counts support this clonotype. The chain carries TRBV5-1 and TRBJ1-5; D unclear. The V end lost 1 base, the J end lost 7 bases, and 12 bases lay between the germline ends. Germline CDR1 reads SGHRS; CDR2 reads YFSETQ. The CDR3 is 14 amino acids. CDR3 sequence (DNA): TGCGCCAGCAGCTTGCCGGATAGCGGACAGCCCCAGCATTTT. It specifies CASSLPDSGQPQHF. The whole variable domain, filled in from reference TRBV5-1 and TRBJ1-5, reads KAGVTQTPRYLIKTRGQQVTLSCSPISGHRSVSWYQQTPGQGLQFLFEYFSETQRNKGNFPGRFSGRQFSNSRSEMNVSTLELGDSALYLCASSLPDSGQPQHFGDGTRLSIL.

The rearrangement joins TRBV20-1 to TRBJ2-5; D possibly corresponds to TRBD2 (5 bases). Germline assignment: CDR1 DFQATT and CDR2 SNEGSKA (reference sequence). This CDR3 region has 14 residues. The V gene lost 1 base and the J gene lost 4 bases, with 13 bases spanning the gap. The CDR3 loop is CSARVWYAGETQYF. The DNA for the CDR3 is TGCAGTGCTAGAGTTTGGTACGCGGGAGAGACCCAGTACTTC.

This clonotype was counted a few times. The chain joins TRBV12-3 or TRBV12-4 to TRBJ2-1; unclear D gene. V lost 6 bases and J lost 4, with 13 bases in between. The CDR3 is 14 residues long. The CDR3 loop reads CASSPVEDYNEQFF. In DNA, the CDR3 is TGTGCCAGCAGCCCAGTAGAGGATTACAATGAGCAGTTCTTC.

The chain couples TRBV20-1 to TRBJ1-6; D is perhaps TRBD1 (5 bases). V was pared by 3 bases and J by 5 bases, with 14 bases between. The germline V gene encodes CDR1 DFQATT and CDR2 SNEGSKA (reference sequence). This CDR3 comprises 15 residues. The CDR3 DNA follows: TGCAGTGCTAGGGAGGCGGGACTTGATAATTCACCCCTCCACTTT. This encodes CSAREAGLDNSPLHF.

The chain combines TRBV10-2 with TRBJ2-7; D unresolved. The CDR3 spans 14 residues. Germline V gene data show CDR1 as WSHSY and CDR2 as SAAADI. The V and J ends lost 0 bases and 3 bases respectively, with 9 bases between them. This chain's CDR3 is CASSESFWGYEQYF. In nucleotides, the CDR3 is TGCGCCAGCAGTGAGTCTTTCTGGGGCTACGAGCAGTACTTC.

The chain couples TRBV25-1 to TRBJ2-1; D unresolved. There are 12 residues in the CDR3. The germline CDR1 and CDR2 sequences are MGHDK and SYGVNS. V lost 2 bases, J lost 7 bases, and 6 bases lay in between. CDR3 sequence (DNA): TGTGCCAGCAGTGAACTGTGGAATGAGCAGTTCTTC. Residues: CASSELWNEQFF.

This clonotype was recorded a few times. The V gene is TRBV7-6, the J gene TRBJ2-7; 11 bases fit TRBD2. CDR3 length: 15 amino acids. Per the germline V gene, CDR1 is SGHVS and CDR2 is FNYEAQ. Trimming took 1 base from V and 4 from J; bases not matched to a gene: 3. The CDR3 DNA sequence: TGTGCCAGCAGCTTAGAGGGACTAGCGGATTACGAGCAGTACTTC. Translating gives CASSLEGLADYEQYF.

The chain recombines TRBV5-1 with TRBJ2-3; TRBD1 agrees at 8 bases. This CDR3 region has 14 residues. In germline, CDR1 is SGHRS, CDR2 YFSETQ. J gave up 6 bases and V 4 bases, and 7 bases lay outside the gene matches. CDR3 sequence (DNA): TGCGCCAGCAGCATAGGACAGGGCGGGGATACGCAGTATTTT. Translation gives CASSIGQGGDTQYF.

V and J are TRBV11-2 and TRBJ2-7; tentative D call: TRBD2 (6 bases). The CDR3 runs 15 residues. Trimming pared 1 base from V and 7 bases from J, leaving 17 bases between. Per germline, CDR1 SGHAT and CDR2 FQNNGV. This CDR3 is CASSLVNAAEGEQYF. Here the CDR3 DNA reads TGTGCCAGCAGCTTAGTAAACGCGGCGGAGGGAGAGCAGTACTTC.

The J gene is TRBJ2-7, the V gene TRBV5-1; TRBD2 aligns across 10 bases. V lost 1 base and J lost 4; bases outside the gene matches: 5. Germline CDR1 SGHRS, CDR2 YFSETQ. The CDR3 covers 15 residues. CDR3 nucleotide sequence: TGCGCCAGCAGCTTGCGAAGCGGGGGGGATTACGAGCAGTACTTC. Encoded protein: CASSLRSGGDYEQYF.

Ten or more counts support this clonotype. V usage is TRBV18 and J usage is TRBJ1-5; possibly TRBD1 for D (5 bases). The germline gives CDR1 KGHSH, CDR2 LQKENI. Trimming took off 3 bases at V and 4 bases at J, with 10 bases between the two ends. The CDR3 has 14 residues. The CDR3 is CASSPGPVNQPQHF. CDR3 bases: TGTGCCAGCTCACCGGGACCGGTAAATCAGCCCCAGCATTTT. Complete variable domain (other parts from reference TRBV18 and TRBJ1-5): NAGVMQNPRHLVRRRGQEARLRCSPMKGHSHVYWYRQLPEEGLKFMVYLQKENIIDESGMPKERFSAEFPKEGPSILRIQQVVRGDSAAYFCASSPGPVNQPQHFGDGTRLSIL.

The chain is built from TRBV20-1 and TRBJ2-4, with TRBD2 identical over 15 bases. The CDR3 runs to 16 residues. CDR1 is DFQATT and CDR2 is SNEGSKA in the germline V gene (reference sequence). Losses at the gene ends were 6 bases for V and 8 bases for J; bases not matched to a gene: 11. The CDR3 coding sequence is TGCAGTGCCAGACCTGGACTAGCGGGGGGGTGGGACATTCAGTACTTC. It encodes CSARPGLAGGWDIQYF.

The chain joins TRBV10-3 to TRBJ2-1, with D perhaps matching TRBD2 (5 bases). Trimming shortened V by 4 bases and J by 1 base, and 11 bases separated the two germline ends. The CDR3 has 15 amino acids. Germline values: CDR1 ENHRY, CDR2 SYGVKD. The CDR3 spells CAISAREYSYNEQFF. DNA of the CDR3: TGTGCCATCAGTGCGAGGGAGTATTCCTACAATGAGCAGTTCTTC.